Presented here are 16 T cell receptor beta chains from one specimen sequenced in a study of breast tumors, draining lymph nodes, adjacent tissues. Axillary draining lymph nodes of breast cancer patients supplied the node samples. TCRdb re-called the multiplex PCR reads through MiXCR, storing one row per CDR3 protein. This sample yields approximately 210,000 distinct CDR3 sequences, of which 32% are seen a single time; about 1.4% belongs to the top ten. What was sequenced was axillary lymph node tissue. The source of these receptors is a female donor with breast cancer. Some clones in this sample may be carry-over from other donors' samples.

This clonotype appeared a few times. One base away lies a much larger clone, so this may be a sequencing read error. V and J are TRBV20-1 and TRBJ2-5; TRBD1 or TRBD2 may be the D gene (5 bases each). Germline V gene sequence: CDR1 DFQATT, CDR2 SNEGSKA (reference sequence). The CDR3 length is 12 residues. DNA of the CDR3: TGCAGTGCTGGCAGGGACGGAGAGACCCCGTACTTC. This codes for CSAGRDGETPYF.

This clonotype was recorded once. The junction does not match germline at one end; this may be a read error. This chain joins TRBV6-5 and TRBJ1-2, with a tentative D call TRBD1 (5 bases). CDR1 and CDR2 (germline): MNHEY, SVGAGI. The CDR3 is made up of 17 amino acids. For the CDR3, the DNA is TGTGCCGGCAGTTACTCCGGGACGGAACCTTTTAACTATGGCTACACCTTC. It is translated as CAGSYSGTEPFNYGYTF.

Ten or more counts support this clonotype. The chain combines TRBV20-1 with TRBJ2-7; D may be TRBD2 (5 bases). Trimming shortened V by 3 bases and J by 0 bases, and 6 bases separated the two germline ends. Germline assignment: CDR1 DFQATT and CDR2 SNEGSKA (reference sequence). The CDR3 length is 12 residues. CDR3 sequence: CSASRGSYEQYF. Written as DNA, the CDR3 is TGCAGTGCTAGCCGGGGCTCCTACGAGCAGTACTTC.

The gene calls are TRBV7-9 and TRBJ1-2; no clear D gene. Germline-derived CDR1 and CDR2 are SEHNR and FQNEAQ (reference sequence). The CDR3 covers 16 residues. The V and J ends lost 2 bases and 2 bases respectively, with 15 bases between them. The CDR3 sequence: CASSLNFGRGNYGYTF. In DNA, the CDR3 is TGTGCCAGCAGCTTAAATTTTGGGCGAGGAAACTATGGCTACACCTTC.

The table lists this clonotype with many counts. A much larger clone lies one base from this, so it may be a read error. This sequence joins TRBV20-1 and TRBJ2-5, with 7 bases aligning to TRBD2. Germline CDR1 and CDR2: DFQATT and SNEGSKA (reference sequence). With V trimmed by 5 bases and J by 5 bases, 17 bases remained unmatched. The CDR3 extends over 16 amino acids. This CDR3 reads CSAPSASGVALETQYF. The CDR3 bases are TGCAGTGCTCCGTCTGCGAGCGGGGTGGCTTTGGAGACCCAGTACTTC.

Many counts were recorded for this clonotype. V gene TRBV12-3 or TRBV12-4 combines with J gene TRBJ1-6, with 7 bases lining up with TRBD1. Losses at the gene ends were 0 bases for V and 7 bases for J; bases not matched to a gene: 0. CDR3 length: 14 residues. CDR3 bases: TGTGCCAGCAGTTTAGCAGGGGGCAATTCACCCCTCCACTTT. This gives the protein CASSLAGGNSPLHF.

This clonotype was observed many times. The chain is built from TRBV19 and TRBJ1-5; a weak D match, TRBD1 (5 bases). The CDR3 has 16 amino acids. The ends were cut back, 5 bases at V and 4 bases at J, with 18 bases in the middle. Germline CDR1 and CDR2: LNHDA and SQIVND (reference sequence). This CDR3 is CASSPYPGTVNQPQHF. The CDR3 DNA reads TGTGCCAGTAGTCCCTACCCCGGGACCGTGAATCAGCCCCAGCATTTT.

This clonotype appeared many times. This chain uses TRBV6-6 with TRBJ1-4; no clear D gene. The CDR3 has 11 amino acids. Germline V gene data show CDR1 as MNHNY and CDR2 as SVGAGI (reference sequence). V lost 4 bases and J lost 17, with 14 bases in between. CDR3 region: CASSFTERFFF. Here the CDR3 DNA reads TGTGCCAGCAGTTTCACGGAAAGGTTCTTTTTT.

This clonotype was observed many times. The chain uses TRBV20-1 and TRBJ2-1; TRBD2 might be the D (7 bases). The CDR3 has 17 amino acids. Deletions cut 5 bases from V and 2 bases from J, with 22 bases between. Looked up from germline, CDR1 is DFQATT and CDR2 is SNEGSKA (reference sequence). The CDR3 region has the DNA TGCAGTGCTGGTCGGGGGGCTAGCGGAGGGACCTACAATGAGCAGTTCTTC. Translated: CSAGRGASGGTYNEQFF.

Many counts were recorded for this clonotype. The chain employs TRBV15 and TRBJ1-2, with D maybe TRBD1 (5 bases). The CDR3 has 16 residues. From germline, CDR1 is LNHNV and CDR2 YYDKDF (reference sequence). V lost 6 bases to trimming and J lost 8 bases, with 25 bases between them. The CDR3 reads CATSAFPKGRRGGYTF. CDR3 nucleotides: TGTGCCACCAGTGCTTTCCCCAAGGGCCGACGGGGCGGCTACACCTTC.

This clonotype was observed many times. The CDR3 sequence: CASRTGHSSGNTIYF. The DNA for the CDR3 is TGTGCCAGCAGGACAGGACATTCCTCTGGAAACACCATATATTTT. The chain uses TRBV6-6 and TRBJ1-3, with a tentative D call TRBD1 (6 bases). V lost 6 bases and J 0 bases, leaving 12 bases between the germline ends. The CDR3 has 15 amino acids. Germline CDR1 MNHNY, CDR2 SVGAGI (reference sequence).

This clonotype was seen ten or more times. The chain joins TRBV12-3 or TRBV12-4 to TRBJ2-3, with D perhaps matching TRBD1 (6 bases). The CDR3 runs to 17 residues. The ends were cut back, 6 bases at V and 2 bases at J, with 21 bases in the middle. CDR3 sequence reads: CASSPLTGLSLTDTQYF. The CDR3 DNA reads TGTGCCAGCAGCCCGCTTACAGGGCTCTCCCTCACAGATACGCAGTATTTT.

This sequence joins TRBV29-1 and TRBJ2-5; D call uncertain. This CDR3 is 12 amino acids long. V was trimmed by 7 bases and J by 1 base, leaving 10 bases between them. Germline values: CDR1 SQVTM, CDR2 ANQGSEA. The CDR3 loop is CSASSLQETQYF. Here the CDR3 DNA reads TGCAGCGCCAGCAGCCTCCAAGAGACCCAGTACTTC.

This clonotype was seen at least ten times. This chain links TRBV6-2 or TRBV6-3 with TRBJ2-7; D possibly corresponds to TRBD2 (5 bases). Germline values: CDR1 MNHEY, CDR2 SVGEGT. V lost 8 bases and J lost 1, with 21 bases in between. This CDR3 contains 16 residues. As DNA, the CDR3 is TGTGCCAGCCGCCAACTTGGCGGGTCTGGGTCCTACGAGCAGTACTTC. It codes for CASRQLGGSGSYEQYF.

This clonotype was counted at least ten times. This chain links TRBV4-1 with TRBJ1-2; no clear D gene. This CDR3 has 14 amino acids. The germline CDR1 and CDR2 sequences are MGHRA and YSYEKL. The ends were cut back, 0 bases at V and 7 bases at J, with 12 bases in the middle. The CDR3 nucleotides are TGCGCCAGCAGCCAAGATATCCAGGCGCGTGGCTACACCTTC. Amino acids: CASSQDIQARGYTF.

This clonotype was picked up many times. This rearrangement joins TRBV3-1 to TRBJ2-5; tentative D call: TRBD2 (6 bases). The CDR3 runs to 17 residues. V gave up 6 bases and J gave up 4 bases, with 24 bases separating them. The germline V gene encodes CDR1 LGHDT and CDR2 YNNKEL (reference sequence). CDR3 DNA: TGTGCCAGCAGTCATTTGAGACGCGGGGCCCTGGGAGAGACCCAGTACTTC. The encoded protein is CASSHLRRGALGETQYF.